Listed below are T cell receptor beta chains from one sample, sequenced in a study of cytomegalovirus exposure and HLA in healthy donors. Repertoires were generated with immunoSEQ multiplex PCR, while TCRdb's copy carries only in-frame clones and drops some. The sample records approximately 120,000 clones, 81% being singletons. The sample comprised PBMCs. Receptor source: a woman in her twenties or thirties in good health and CMV-seronegative. Each CDR3 is given with its conserved first and last residue. D genes are given only for firm matches. The size field is filled for only some rows; it gives once, few, many or a size class.

NA	TRBV7-3	NA	TRBJ2-1	TGTGCCAGCAGCTCCATGGGGAGCTCCTACAATGAGCAGTTCTTC	CASSSMGSSYNEQFF
NA	TRBV7-9	NA	TRBJ2-7	TGTGCCAGCAGCCAGGGGAGGGGGAAGGGGGACTACGAGCAGTACTTC	CASSQGRGKGDYEQYF
NA	TRBV6-6	NA	TRBJ1-1	TGTGCCAGCAGTTTTGAAACCGGCGGGGTTAGCACTGAAGCTTTCTTT	CASSFETGGVSTEAFF
NA	TRBV7-9	NA	TRBJ2-3	TGTGCCAGCAGCTCGGACTGGATTCGATCGAGAACGCAGTATTTT	CASSSDWIRSRTQYF
NA	TRBV9	NA	TRBJ1-1	TGTGCCAGCAGCGGCACAGGGATTCCTGAAGCTTTCTTT	CASSGTGIPEAFF
NA	TRBV5-8	NA	TRBJ2-3	TGTGCCAGCAGCTTGGGTGGGCCCCCAGATACGCAGTATTTT	CASSLGGPPDTQYF
NA	TRBV28	NA	TRBJ2-1	TGTGTCACACGGGATTACAATGAGCAGTTCTTC	CVTRDYNEQFF
few	TRBV5-1	NA	TRBJ1-1	TGCGCCAGCAGCTTGGACTATGATAGGGGGAGCGGTGCTTTCTTT	CASSLDYDRGSGAFF
NA	TRBV5-3	TRBD1	TRBJ2-1	TGTGCCAGAAGTGTCCGGGACAGGGGGCCGGTAGCGGGTGCGCTTACTCGGAATGAGCAGTTCTTC	CARSVRDRGPVAGALTRNEQFF
NA	TRBV4-1	NA	TRBJ2-1	TGCGCCAGCAGCCCCCCAGTAGCAGCCGTCAACAATGAGCAGTTCTTC	CASSPPVAAVNNEQFF
NA	TRBV11-2	TRBD2	TRBJ2-7	TGTGCCAGCAGCTTAGATCAAGTGGGACTAAGCTACGAGCAGTACTTC	CASSLDQVGLSYEQYF
NA	TRBV15	NA	TRBJ2-7	TGTGCCACCAGCGTCGCGCGCAGGGACGAGCAGTACTTC	CATSVARRDEQYF
NA	TRBV28	NA	TRBJ2-3	TGTGCCAGCAGCATAGACTCGACCACAGATACGCAGTATTTT	CASSIDSTTDTQYF
NA	TRBV21-1	NA	TRBJ1-1	TGTGCCAGCAGCAAACCTCCGGGTTTTGAAGCTTTCTTT	CASSKPPGFEAFF
NA	TRBV19	NA	TRBJ1-2	TGTGCCAGTAGTCAGGGGATCGGCTATGGCTACACCTTC	CASSQGIGYGYTF
NA	TRBV28	TRBD2	TRBJ2-2	TGTGCCACGGGGGGAAATACCGGGGAGCTGTTTTTT	CATGGNTGELFF
few	TRBV5-4	NA	TRBJ1-6	TGTGCCAGCAGCGACGGCCGGGAGTCGCGTTCACCCCTCCACTTT	CASSDGRESRSPLHF
NA	TRBV10-2	TRBD2	TRBJ2-1	TGCGCCAGCAGTGGGGACAGATGGAGGACTAGCGGGAGCTACAATGAGCAGTTCTTC	CASSGDRWRTSGSYNEQFF
NA	TRBV4-3	TRBD2	TRBJ2-1	TGCGCCAGCAGCCAAGATTCTAGCGGGCAGAATGAGCAGTTCTTC	CASSQDSSGQNEQFF